Listed below are T cell receptor beta chains from one sample, sequenced in a study of T cells in Graves' hyperthyroidism and ophthalmopathy. TCRdb reprocessed the multiplex PCR reads with MiXCR, giving one entry per CDR3 protein. Of 530,000 or so distinct CDR3 sequences in the sample, roughly 46% were seen once. The sample was peripheral blood or thyroid tissue (not recorded which). All receptors come from a woman under 30 with Graves' hyperthyroidism. Both conserved end residues are part of each CDR3. Fields, in order: D gene, J gene, clone size, V gene, CDR3 DNA, CDR3 protein. The D gene is left open where the match is weak. The size field is filled for only some rows; it gives once, few, many or a size class.

>.|TRBJ1-5|.|TRBV24-1
TGTGCCGCCAGCACATGGCATCAGCCCCAGCATTTT
CAASTWHQPQHF
>.|TRBJ2-7|many|TRBV5-4
TGTGCCAGCACCGCGACAGGGAGGGGCCTACAGGAGCAGTACTTC
CASTATGRGLQEQYF
>.|TRBJ1-1|.|TRBV20-1
TGCAGTGCTAGCGGGAGCCCGGTAGGTGAGCAGACCGCTGAAGCTTTCTTT
CSASGSPVGEQTAEAFF
>.|TRBJ1-4|many|TRBV20-1
TGCAGTACCAAAGAATACGGCCCTGAAAAACTGTTTTTT
CSTKEYGPEKLFF
>TRBD1|TRBJ1-5|.|TRBV2
TGTGCCAGCAGTGGACAGGGGGGGCTTGGTCAGCCCCAGCATTTT
CASSGQGGLGQPQHF
>.|TRBJ2-5|.|TRBV7-9
TGTGTCAGCAGCTTTACCTGGCAGACCGAAGACCAGTACTTC
CVSSFTWQTEDQYF
>.|TRBJ1-4|.|TRBV4-1
TGCGCCAGCAGCCAAGGAAATGAAAAACTGCTTTTT
CASSQGNEKLLF
>.|TRBJ2-1|.|TRBV10-2
TGCGCCAGCAGTGATACCGTGGACTTCTTCTACAATGAGCAGTTCTTC
CASSDTVDFFYNEQFF
>.|TRBJ1-2|.|TRBV15
TGTGCCACCAGCAGCAAGGGAGGGTATGGCTACACCTTC
CATSSKGGYGYTF
>.|TRBJ2-7|many|TRBV20-1
TGCAGTGCTAGAGTAGGGGAGTGGTACGAGCAGTACTTC
CSARVGEWYEQYF
>.|TRBJ2-1|few|TRBV5-1
TGTGCCAGTAGTAGGGACGGAAATGAGCAGTTCTTC
CASSRDGNEQFF
>.|TRBJ1-2|many|TRBV20-1
TGCAGTGCCCCTAACGGCTACACCTTC
CSAPNGYTF
>TRBD1|TRBJ2-2|.|TRBV6-4
TGTGCCAGCAGTCACGGGACAGCGAACACCGGGGAGCTGTTTTTT
CASSHGTANTGELFF
>.|TRBJ2-5|few|TRBV29-1
TGCACCGGACTCGGGAACCAAGAGACCCAGTACTTC
CTGLGNQETQYF
>.|TRBJ2-7|.|TRBV7-2
TGTGCCAGCAGCTTAGAGGTGGGAGATTCCTACGAGCAGTACTTC
CASSLEVGDSYEQYF
>TRBD2|TRBJ2-7|many|TRBV19
TGTGCCAGTAGTATAGCGACTGGCGGGAGTTACTCCTACGAGCAGTACTTC
CASSIATGGSYSYEQYF
>.|TRBJ1-3|many|TRBV20-1
TGCAGTGCTAGTCTGTGGGACTCTGGAAACACCATATATTTT
CSASLWDSGNTIYF
>TRBD1|TRBJ2-2|many|TRBV24-1
TGTGCCACCAGTATGAACGGGGTCGGACAGGCGAACGGGGAGCTGTTTTTT
CATSMNGVGQANGELFF
>.|TRBJ1-1|many|TRBV6-1
TGTGCCAGCAGTGAAGGGCAATTAAAAGCTTTCTTT
CASSEGQLKAFF
>.|TRBJ1-6|many|TRBV5-1
TGCGCCAGCGGTATAGGCACGTATAATTCACCCCTCCACTTT
CASGIGTYNSPLHF
>.|TRBJ1-1|.|TRBV2
TGTGCCAGCAGTGGACTAGCGGGAGGGCCAGATGCTTTCTTT
CASSGLAGGPDAFF
>TRBD1|TRBJ1-1|once|TRBV5-1
TGCGCCAGCAGCTTGGTCGTAGGACAGGGAGTCACTGAAGCTTTCTTT
CASSLVVGQGVTEAFF
>.|TRBJ2-7|many|TRBV6-2/TRBV6-3
TGTGCCAGCAGTTACCCGGGTAGCTCCTACGAGCAGTACTTC
CASSYPGSSYEQYF
>TRBD1|TRBJ1-6|.|TRBV27
TGTGCCAGCAGTCCGACAGGGCTTAATTCACCCCTCCACTTT
CASSPTGLNSPLHF
>.|TRBJ2-7|.|TRBV29-1
TGCAGCAGTGAAACGACAGGCTACGAGCAGTACTTC
CSSETTGYEQYF
>.|TRBJ1-1|many|TRBV2
TGTGCCAGCAGTGAAGCCCCGGGGGCCCCAACGAACACTGAAGCTTTCTTT
CASSEAPGAPTNTEAFF
>TRBD2|TRBJ2-2|many|TRBV5-8
TGTGCCAGCAGCTTGCCTGCCCTAGCGGGAGCCACCGGGGAGCTGTTTTTT
CASSLPALAGATGELFF
>TRBD2|TRBJ2-7|.|TRBV7-9
TGTGCCAGCACTCTGGGGACTAGTGACGAGCAGTACTTC
CASTLGTSDEQYF
>.|TRBJ2-5|many|TRBV7-2
TGTGCCAGCAGCCGAGGGGGGTTTCAAGAGACCCAGTACTTC
CASSRGGFQETQYF
>TRBD1|TRBJ1-2|.|TRBV7-9
TGTGCCAGCAGCTTAGGGATCACACAGGGGCGATACACCTTC
CASSLGITQGRYTF
>.|TRBJ1-2|many|TRBV6-5
TGTGCCAGCAGTTTGGCGACAGACGGCTACACCTTC
CASSLATDGYTF
>TRBD1|TRBJ2-2|many|TRBV19
TGTGCCAGTATCCTGGGGGACAGGGACACCGGGGAGCTGTTTTTT
CASILGDRDTGELFF
>.|TRBJ2-5|.|TRBV7-9
TGTGCCAGCAGGACATGGGGGGCCGAGACCCAGTACTTC
CASRTWGAETQYF
>.|TRBJ1-5|many|TRBV6-1
TGTGCCAGCATCGCAGGGGCAGCCAGCAATCAGCCCCAGCATTTT
CASIAGAASNQPQHF
>.|TRBJ1-1|.|TRBV7-2
TGTGCCAGCAGCTTAATTGAGCTAGCGGACAATGAGCAGTTCTTT
CASSLIELADNEQFF
>.|TRBJ2-5|.|TRBV20-1
TGCAGTGCCTCAACTAGGCAAGAGACCCAGTACTTC
CSASTRQETQYF
>.|TRBJ2-7|few|TRBV5-1
TGCGCCAGCAGCCCCCTACCGGGAGTAAACGAGCAGTACTTC
CASSPLPGVNEQYF
>.|TRBJ1-1|few|TRBV18
TGTGCCAGCTCCCATAGTCTGGATGTCGCTGAAGCTTTCTTT
CASSHSLDVAEAFF
>.|TRBJ1-1|many|TRBV10-3
TGTGCCATCAGTGACTTATCTGGGAACACTGAAGCTTTCTTT
CAISDLSGNTEAFF
>TRBD1|TRBJ2-3|few|TRBV20-1
TGCAGTGCTAGCGTTTCGGGACAGGGCACGGTAGATACGCAGTATTTT
CSASVSGQGTVDTQYF
>.|TRBJ1-1|many|TRBV6-4
TGTGCCAGCAGTTTGGACGGCATGAACACTGAAGCTTTCTTT
CASSLDGMNTEAFF
>.|TRBJ2-3|many|TRBV20-1
TGCAGTGCTAACGGGTTAGCCACAGATACGCAGTATTTT
CSANGLATDTQYF
>.|TRBJ1-3|many|TRBV19
TGTGCCAGTAGTATCGCCCCACTGACAGACTCTGGAAACACCATATATTTT
CASSIAPLTDSGNTIYF
>.|TRBJ2-5|many|TRBV4-3
TGCGCCAGCAGCCAACTTCGTACGGAACAAGAGACCCAGTACTTC
CASSQLRTEQETQYF
>TRBD2|TRBJ2-7|.|TRBV5-1
TGCGCCAGCAGCCGGTACTCTAGCGGGAGGGAACCATACGAGCAGTACTTC
CASSRYSSGREPYEQYF
>.|TRBJ2-2|once|TRBV4-2
TGTGCCAGCATCCGGAAGGCGAGCGGAGGGAACACCGGGGAGCTGTTTTTT
CASIRKASGGNTGELFF
>TRBD2|TRBJ2-5|once|TRBV24-1
TGTGCTAGTAGCGGGAGGAGGGAAGAGACCCAGTACTTC
CASSGRREETQYF
>.|TRBJ2-5|.|TRBV29-1
TGCAGCTTACAGGGTGGGTCTGAAGAGACCCAGTACTTC
CSLQGGSEETQYF
>.|TRBJ1-6|.|TRBV15
TGTGCCACCAGCAGGAGGGGATATATTAGTGATTCACCCCTCCACTTT
CATSRRGYISDSPLHF
>TRBD2|TRBJ2-7|.|TRBV29-1
TGCAGCGTTGAACCTCCCAGCGGGAGTGGGAATGAGCAGTACTTC
CSVEPPSGSGNEQYF
>.|TRBJ2-7|.|TRBV29-1
TGCAGCTTGGAACAGGGCTACGAGCAGTACTTC
CSLEQGYEQYF
>.|TRBJ1-2|many|TRBV19
TGTGCCAGTAGCACCTCCAGAGGGGTTGGCTATGGCTACACCTTC
CASSTSRGVGYGYTF
>.|TRBJ1-2|.|TRBV7-8
TGTGCCAGCAGCCCTCCGGGGGCGCTTGGCTACACCTTC
CASSPPGALGYTF
>TRBD2|TRBJ2-1|.|TRBV2
TGTGCCAGCATCCACGCTAGCGGGAGTTTGTCTGATGAGCAGTTCTTC
CASIHASGSLSDEQFF
>.|TRBJ2-5|many|TRBV19
TGTGCCAGTAGTATAAACGTGGCCTCAACGCTGGGGACCCAGTACTTC
CASSINVASTLGTQYF
>.|TRBJ2-7|.|TRBV7-3
TGTGCCAGCAGCTCCGCGGGACAGCCCTACAATGAGCAGTACTTC
CASSSAGQPYNEQYF
>.|TRBJ1-2|.|TRBV7-9
TGTGCCAGCACCAGGAGCCGAGGCGACTATGGCTACACCTTC
CASTRSRGDYGYTF
>.|TRBJ2-7|.|TRBV7-9
TGTGCCAGCAGCCCTCAGGGGAGCTTGCTTGTCGAGCAGTACTTC
CASSPQGSLLVEQYF
>TRBD1|TRBJ2-5|many|TRBV18
TGTGCCAGCTCACCGGACAGGCTCCAAGAGACCCAGTACTTC
CASSPDRLQETQYF